Listed below are T cell receptor beta chains from one sample, sequenced in a study of blood T cell repertoires in COVID-19. Produced via immunoSEQ multiplex PCR; TCRdb's table is partial and in-frame only. The data hold approximately 93,000 clones, with 72% observed a single time. Sequenced material: peripheral blood. The receptors were sampled from a woman of 80 years or more with acute or convalescent COVID-19. Each CDR3 is given with its conserved first and last residue. A D gene is named only where the DNA matches it firmly. Clone size appears in some rows only: once, few, many, or a class for an expanded clone.

J,size,D,length,V,DNA,CDR3
TRBJ1-4,-,TRBD1,15,TRBV7-2,TGTGCCAGCAGCCCCCCACAGGGGGCAGGAGAAAAACTGTTTTTT,CASSPPQGAGEKLFF
TRBJ2-7,-,-,16,TRBV3-1/TRBV3-2,TGTGCCAGCAGCCCCACCCTCCTCTCGAGGGACTACGAGCAGTACTTC,CASSPTLLSRDYEQYF
TRBJ1-5,-,TRBD1,17,TRBV7-2,TGTGCCAGCAGCTTAGACAGGGGGCCACGAAGCAATCAGCCCCAGCATTTT,CASSLDRGPRSNQPQHF
TRBJ1-4,-,-,13,TRBV29-1,TGCAGCGTTCGTACAGGGTGGCATGAAAAACTGTTTTTT,CSVRTGWHEKLFF
TRBJ2-2,few,TRBD1,18,TRBV14,TGTGCCAGCAGCCCTCAAGACAGGGGGACAGACTTCACCGGGGAGCTGTTTTTT,CASSPQDRGTDFTGELFF
TRBJ1-3,-,-,16,TRBV5-1,TGCGCCAGCAGCTTGCGCCCCCCGCAGACTGGAAACACCATATATTTT,CASSLRPPQTGNTIYF
TRBJ1-1,-,TRBD1,15,TRBV3-1/TRBV3-2,TGTGCCAGCAGCCCATTCTTAGGGGGCAACACTGAAGCTTTCTTT,CASSPFLGGNTEAFF
TRBJ2-5,-,-,15,TRBV5-1,TGCGCCAGCAGCTTGGGGTGGTCGGGGGTAGAGACCCAGTACTTC,CASSLGWSGVETQYF
TRBJ1-5,-,TRBD1,14,TRBV6-2/TRBV6-3,TGTGCCAGCAGTGACGACAGGGTCAGCCAGCCCCAGCATTTT,CASSDDRVSQPQHF
TRBJ1-2,-,-,12,TRBV10-2,TGCGCCAGCAGTGTGCAGGACTATGGCTACACCTTC,CASSVQDYGYTF
TRBJ1-5,-,TRBD1,13,TRBV30,TGTGCCTGGAGGGACAGGTCAGATCAGCCCCAGCATTTT,CAWRDRSDQPQHF
TRBJ1-2,-,-,12,TRBV7-9,TGTGCCAGCAGCTTGGGAGACTCCGGCTACACCTTC,CASSLGDSGYTF
TRBJ2-1,-,-,16,TRBV5-1,TGCGCCAGCAGCTTCTCGACTACCCTGGGCTACAATGAGCAGTTCTTC,CASSFSTTLGYNEQFF
TRBJ1-1,-,TRBD1,14,TRBV30,TGTGCCTGGAGTGTACCGGGGACAGAGAGGGAAGCTTTCTTT,CAWSVPGTEREAFF
TRBJ2-3,-,TRBD2,14,TRBV2,TGTGCCAGCATTACTAGCGGGGGCACAGATACGCAGTATTTT,CASITSGGTDTQYF
TRBJ2-2,-,-,15,TRBV9,TGTGCCAGCAGCTCGTTTCCAGGGCGAGCCGGGGAGCTGTTTTTT,CASSSFPGRAGELFF
TRBJ2-6,-,-,17,TRBV5-1,TGCGCCAGCAGCCGAACCGCACAGGTCACTGGGGCCAACGTCCTGACTTTC,CASSRTAQVTGANVLTF
TRBJ1-5,-,TRBD1,15,TRBV2,TGTGCCAGCAGTCGGGACAGGGAGGACGGTCAGCCCCAGCATTTT,CASSRDREDGQPQHF
TRBJ1-1,-,-,16,TRBV3-1/TRBV3-2,TGTGCCAGCAGCCATCCCGAGTTTACGGGTCTCCCTGAAGCTTTCTTT,CASSHPEFTGLPEAFF
TRBJ1-6,-,-,16,TRBV4-3,TGCGCCAGCAGCCAAGATCGGGCAGGGCTGGGTTCACCCCTCCACTTT,CASSQDRAGLGSPLHF
TRBJ1-5,-,-,13,TRBV18,TGTGCCAGCTCACCAGGCATCGATCAGCCCCAGCATTTT,CASSPGIDQPQHF
TRBJ2-1,-,TRBD2,17,TRBV6-2/TRBV6-3,TGTGCCAGCAGTTACCCCCGGGCGGGGGGCCGTTACAATGAGCAGTTCTTC,CASSYPRAGGRYNEQFF
TRBJ2-3,-,-,14,TRBV2,TGTGCCAGCGAAGCCGGGTCTAGCACAGATACGCAGTATTTT,CASEAGSSTDTQYF
TRBJ1-1,-,TRBD1,17,TRBV7-3,TGTGCCAGCAGCTCACTCGACAGGGGCATCTGGAACACTGAAGCTTTCTTT,CASSSLDRGIWNTEAFF
TRBJ1-1,few,-,15,TRBV5-8,TGTGCCAGCAGCTTGCTTCCGGGTGGGGGCGTAGAAGCTTTCTTT,CASSLLPGGGVEAFF
TRBJ1-5,-,-,12,TRBV25-1,TGTGCCAGCAGCAGAGGGTTGGAGCCCCAGCATTTT,CASSRGLEPQHF
TRBJ1-3,-,TRBD1,14,TRBV2,TGTGCCAGCGCCCGACTGACAGGGGTTGGGACCATATATTTT,CASARLTGVGTIYF
TRBJ1-3,-,-,13,TRBV24-1,TGTGCCACCAGTGATTCCCAGGGAAACACCATATATTTT,CATSDSQGNTIYF
TRBJ1-2,-,-,13,TRBV5-5,TGTGCCAGCAGTCCAGGGACATCGTTGGGCTACACCTTC,CASSPGTSLGYTF
TRBJ2-2,-,-,15,TRBV11-3,TGTGCCAGCAGCTTGGGAAGGGCGGGCACCGGGGAGCTGTTTTTT,CASSLGRAGTGELFF
TRBJ1-2,-,-,13,TRBV27,TGTGCCAGCAGTTCACAGGGAGACTATGGCTACACCTTC,CASSSQGDYGYTF
TRBJ2-2,-,TRBD1,15,TRBV5-1,TGCGCCAGCAGCATGGGACAGCCGAACACCGGGGAGCTGTTTTTT,CASSMGQPNTGELFF
TRBJ2-1,few,TRBD2,15,TRBV9,TGTGCCAGCAGCGTAGACCCTAGCGGGGGAGGTGAGCAGTTCTTC,CASSVDPSGGGEQFF
TRBJ2-2,many,-,12,TRBV7-3,TGTGCCAGCAGCATCTCCCCCGGGGAGCTGTTTTTT,CASSISPGELFF
TRBJ2-5,-,-,11,TRBV7-2,TGTGCCAGCAGCACCGGGGGGACCCAGTACTTC,CASSTGGTQYF
TRBJ2-7,-,-,13,TRBV5-6,TGTGCCAGCAGCACTGACACCACCTACGAGCAGTACTTC,CASSTDTTYEQYF
TRBJ2-6,few,-,14,TRBV19,TGTGCCAGTAGACGGGGAGCTGGGGCCAACGTCCTGACTTTC,CASRRGAGANVLTF
TRBJ2-7,-,-,15,TRBV28,TGTGCCAGCGACGCACCCGGGGAGGCCCGCTACGAGCAGTACTTC,CASDAPGEARYEQYF
TRBJ2-2,-,-,15,TRBV11-2,TGTGCCAGCAGCCTACGGACAGCCAACACCGGGGAGCTGTTTTTT,CASSLRTANTGELFF
TRBJ1-6,-,-,16,TRBV12-5,TGTGCTAGTGCCCTATCATGGGGGGGTCCCCCTTCACCCCTCCACTTT,CASALSWGGPPSPLHF
TRBJ1-5,-,TRBD1,18,TRBV5-8,TGTGCCAGCAGCCAAACGGGACAGGGGGCTGGAGGCAATCAGCCCCAGCATTTT,CASSQTGQGAGGNQPQHF
TRBJ1-5,-,-,14,TRBV7-2,TGTGCCAGCAGCTTTCCAGGGGCTTACCAGCCCCAGCATTTT,CASSFPGAYQPQHF
TRBJ1-3,-,-,16,TRBV9,TGTGCCAGCAGCGTCGAGGGTTTGAGCTCTGGAAACACCATATATTTT,CASSVEGLSSGNTIYF
TRBJ2-5,few,-,15,TRBV7-7,TGTGCCAGCAGCACGGGCCAGGGAACTCAAGAGACCCAGTACTTC,CASSTGQGTQETQYF
TRBJ2-3,few,TRBD2,15,TRBV2,TGTGCCATCTCCCGGGGCGCGGGGGGCACAGATACGCAGTATTTT,CAISRGAGGTDTQYF
TRBJ1-4,-,TRBD1,16,TRBV5-1,TGCGCCAGCAGCTGGGGCCAGGGACAGGGGCGGGAAAAACTGTTTTTT,CASSWGQGQGREKLFF
TRBJ1-3,many,-,17,TRBV7-2,TGTGCCAGCAGCTTGTACGCCGCCGGCGGGTCCGGAAACACCATATATTTT,CASSLYAAGGSGNTIYF